This T cell receptor beta chain came from a study of T cell responses to AZD1222 COVID-19 vaccine. Study outcomes and limitations: No repertoire was sampled before or during the peak T cell response, only after it. A mostly white British donor set with more females was recruited, and clonal diversity was possibly underestimated. Spike as a whole was targeted by vaccine-associated CD4 TCRs, dominant at 160-218 and 743-854.

The protocol was immunoSEQ multiplex PCR, while the TCRdb copy is restricted to in-frame clones and leaves out a portion. Here the sample spans about 150,000 clones, about 95% being singletons. Germline V gene lookup returns CDR1 LNHDA and CDR2 SQIVND (reference sequence). Deletions cut 10 bases from V and 11 bases from J, with 20 bases between. The CDR3 sequence is 12 residues long. Notes on this clone: Its specificity is not known.

The rearrangement joins TRBV19 to TRBJ1-1, with a tentative D call TRBD1 (5 bases). This sample comprised peripheral blood, obtained on day 0 of AZD1222 vaccination. The sequence was obtained from an adult in good health. DNA of the CDR3: TGTGCCACGTCCGGAGGGGCTTGGTGGGCTTTCTTT. It specifies CATSGGAWWAFF.